One sample yielded the 12 T cell receptor beta chains listed below, sequenced in a study of T cell responses to AZD1222 COVID-19 vaccine. Repertoires were generated with immunoSEQ multiplex PCR, while TCRdb's copy carries only in-frame clones and drops some. The sample contains 75,000 to 95,000 clones, roughly 81% of which appear only once. The source was peripheral blood, collected on day 0 of AZD1222 vaccination. Source of these receptors: an adult in good health.

The V and J genes are TRBV5-1 and TRBJ1-2, with D perhaps TRBD1 (5 bases). CDR3 length equals 13 residues. Trimming shortened V by 0 bases and J by 6 bases, and 9 bases separated the two germline ends. CDR1 SGHRS and CDR2 YFSETQ come from the germline V gene. The CDR3 is CASSLAVGDGYTF. CDR3 coding DNA: TGCGCCAGCAGCTTGGCCGTGGGGGATGGCTACACCTTC. The full variable domain, completed using reference TRBV5-1 and TRBJ1-2, is KAGVTQTPRYLIKTRGQQVTLSCSPISGHRSVSWYQQTPGQGLQFLFEYFSETQRNKGNFPGRFSGRQFSNSRSEMNVSTLELGDSALYLCASSLAVGDGYTFGSGTRLTVV.

This clone was recorded only once. This chain links TRBV11-2 with TRBJ1-2; TRBD1 aligns across 11 bases. The CDR3 extends over 15 amino acids. The germline V gene encodes CDR1 SGHAT and CDR2 FQNNGV. The V segment lost 5 bases and the J segment 3 bases; nucleotides outside the gene matches: 5. The CDR3 reads CASSGQGAGDYGYTF. The CDR3 bases are TGTGCCAGCAGCGGACAGGGGGCAGGAGACTATGGCTACACCTTC.

The V and J genes are TRBV5-1 and TRBJ2-1; 11 bases map to TRBD2. V lost 0 bases to trimming and J lost 5 bases; unmatched junction nucleotides: 7. Germline CDR1 is SGHRS and CDR2 is YFSETQ. The CDR3 runs 17 residues. CDR3: CASSLARLAGPNNEQFF. As DNA, the CDR3 is TGCGCCAGCAGCTTGGCGAGACTAGCGGGGCCAAACAATGAGCAGTTCTTC.

This clone has only a few counts. CDR3 region: CASKYEVGGQPQHF. The CDR3 nucleotides read TGTGCCAGCAAATATGAGGTCGGGGGACAGCCCCAGCATTTT. The rearrangement uses TRBV2 and TRBJ1-5, with D possibly being TRBD1 (5 bases). This CDR3 has 14 amino acids. V lost 7 bases and J lost 7, with 17 bases in between. Germline CDR1 reads SNHLY; CDR2 reads FYNNEI.

The rearrangement uses TRBV3-1 (or the pseudogene TRBV3-2) and TRBJ2-7; weak D call: TRBD1 (6 bases). V was trimmed by 5 bases and J by 7 bases, leaving 15 bases between them. From germline, CDR1 is LGHDT and CDR2 YNNKEL (reference sequence). CDR3 size: 13 residues. The CDR3 spells CASSSSGVGEQYF. The CDR3 nucleotides read TGTGCCAGCAGCAGCTCAGGGGTGGGTGAGCAGTACTTC.

This clone was detected only a few times. This chain links TRBV11-1 with TRBJ2-2; a weak D match, TRBD2 (5 bases). V gave up 5 bases and J gave up 2 bases, with 12 bases separating them. CDR1 SGHAT and CDR2 FQDESV come from the germline V gene (reference sequence). The CDR3 sequence is 15 residues long. The CDR3 sequence: CASSPRAGNTGELFF. Here the CDR3 DNA reads TGTGCCAGCAGCCCCCGGGCGGGTAACACCGGGGAGCTGTTTTTT.

V usage is TRBV28 and J usage is TRBJ1-5; D gene unclear. Germline V gene data show CDR1 as MDHEN and CDR2 as SYDVKM. This CDR3 region has 15 residues. V was shortened by 7 bases and J by 0 bases, with 13 bases between the two germline ends. DNA of the CDR3: TGTGCCAGCAACCGGGCCGGCTATAGCAATCAGCCCCAGCATTTT. It yields the protein CASNRAGYSNQPQHF.

The rearrangement links TRBV6-5 to TRBJ1-1; D ambiguous. CDR3 length: 13 residues. V lost 2 bases to trimming and J lost 8 bases, with 12 bases between them. Looked up from germline, CDR1 is MNHEY and CDR2 is SVGAGI. The CDR3 DNA reads TGTGCCAGCAGTTACCAGGCGGGCAGAGAAGCTTTCTTT. It is translated as CASSYQAGREAFF.

This chain joins TRBV4-1 and TRBJ2-3, with unresolved D. CDR1 is MGHRA and CDR2 is YSYEKL in the germline V gene. The CDR3 is 12 amino acids. V lost 1 base and J lost 10, with 9 bases in between. The CDR3 DNA is TGCGCCAGCAGCCAAGTCGCCAGGCCGCAGTATTTT. Amino acid sequence: CASSQVARPQYF.

The rearrangement links TRBV7-2 to TRBJ2-5; a possible D gene is TRBD1 (7 bases). CDR3 size: 16 residues. Trimming cost V 7 bases and J 4 bases, with 22 bases left between them. The germline V gene has CDR1 SGHTA and CDR2 FQGNSA. CDR3 region: CASTPQGGLSRETQYF. Here the CDR3 DNA reads TGTGCCAGCACCCCCCAGGGGGGCCTTTCAAGAGAGACCCAGTACTTC. Based on the CDR3 plus reference TRBV7-2 and TRBJ2-5, the full variable domain is GAGVSQSPSNKVTEKGKDVELRCDPISGHTALYWYRQSLGQGLEFLIYFQGNSAPDKSGLPSDRFSAERTGGSVSTLTIQRTQQEDSAVYLCASTPQGGLSRETQYFGPGTRLLVL.

This chain connects TRBV5-1 to TRBJ2-6; TRBD1 might be the D (5 bases). V was trimmed by 2 bases and J by 2 bases, leaving 8 bases between them. The CDR3 is 15 amino acids. From germline, CDR1 is SGHRS and CDR2 YFSETQ. CDR3 nucleotides: TGCGCCAGCAGCTTTTTAGGGGCTGGGGCCAACGTCCTGACTTTC. Its translation is CASSFLGAGANVLTF.

This clone was seen only a few times. The chain is built from TRBV10-2 and TRBJ1-5; 8 bases are shared with TRBD1. This CDR3 region has 14 residues. The germline CDR1 and CDR2 sequences are WSHSY and SAAADI. Germline trimming cut 6 bases from V and 7 bases from J; bases unmatched to any gene: 8. The CDR3 loop is CASSYGQGGQPQHF. The CDR3 nucleotides are TGCGCCAGCAGCTACGGACAGGGAGGCCAGCCCCAGCATTTT.